This TCR beta chain was observed in a study of T cells after yellow fever vaccination. This clonotype was found a few times. MiXCR, run by TCRdb on the 5' RACE reads, gives a single entry per CDR3 protein. The sample has roughly 240,000 distinct CDR3 sequences, less than 7.5% seen once. Trimming cost V 6 bases and J 4 bases, with 15 bases left between them. The CDR3 is 14 amino acids. The chain combines TRBV12-3 or TRBV12-4 with TRBJ1-1; D not resolved. The sequence derives from a man under 40 who received the YFV17D yellow fever vaccine. The sequencing here drew on CD4+ T cells sorted from PBMCs, taken on the day of the yellow fever booster vaccination. The chain's CDR3 is CASRSFEVGTEAFF. The CDR3 DNA reads as TGTGCCAGCAGGTCTTTTGAAGTAGGCACTGAAGCTTTCTTT.